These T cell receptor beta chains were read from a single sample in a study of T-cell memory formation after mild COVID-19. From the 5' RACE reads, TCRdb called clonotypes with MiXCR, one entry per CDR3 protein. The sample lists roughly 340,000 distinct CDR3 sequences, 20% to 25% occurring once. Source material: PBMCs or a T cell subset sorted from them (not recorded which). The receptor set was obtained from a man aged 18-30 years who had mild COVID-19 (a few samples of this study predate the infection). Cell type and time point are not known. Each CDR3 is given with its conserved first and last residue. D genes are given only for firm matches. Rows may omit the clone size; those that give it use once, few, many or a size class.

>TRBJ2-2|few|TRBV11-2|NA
CANEGLGRAGELFF
TGTGCCAACGAGGGGCTCGGGCGAGCCGGGGAGCTGTTTTTT
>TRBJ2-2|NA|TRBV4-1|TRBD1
CASSQSGTVNTGELFF
TGCGCCAGCAGCCAGTCCGGGACAGTAAACACCGGGGAGCTGTTTTTT
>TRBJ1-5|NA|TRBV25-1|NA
CASSEGVQPQHF
TGTGCCAGCAGTGAAGGAGTTCAGCCCCAGCATTTT
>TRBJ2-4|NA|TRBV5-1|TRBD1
CASSVGQVVVKNIQYF
TGCGCCAGCAGCGTCGGACAGGTGGTGGTCAAAAACATTCAGTACTTC
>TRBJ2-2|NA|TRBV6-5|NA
CASGRGYTGELFF
TGTGCCAGCGGCAGGGGATACACCGGGGAGCTGTTTTTT
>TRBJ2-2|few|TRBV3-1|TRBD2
CASSLVTGTSAPGELFF
TGTGCCAGCAGCCTCGTAACCGGGACTAGCGCTCCCGGGGAGCTGTTTTTT
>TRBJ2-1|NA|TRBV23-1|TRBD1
CASKVQGAENNEQFF
TGCGCCAGCAAGGTACAGGGGGCTGAGAACAATGAGCAGTTCTTC
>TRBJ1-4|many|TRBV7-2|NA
CASSLSEKLFF
TGTGCCAGCAGCTTGAGCGAAAAACTGTTTTTT
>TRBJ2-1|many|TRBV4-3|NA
CASSQVGDGTYGARDEQFF
TGCGCCAGCAGCCAAGTGGGGGACGGGACCTACGGTGCCCGCGATGAGCAGTTCTTC
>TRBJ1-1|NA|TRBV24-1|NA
CATRETGFHTEAFF
TGTGCCACCAGGGAGACAGGATTTCACACTGAAGCTTTCTTT
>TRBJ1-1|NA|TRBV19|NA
CASSILRGLSRAEAFF
TGTGCCAGTAGTATTTTAAGGGGTTTGTCGAGGGCTGAAGCTTTCTTT
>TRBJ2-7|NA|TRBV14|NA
CASSQRDGEQYF
TGTGCCAGCAGCCAAAGGGACGGCGAGCAGTACTTC
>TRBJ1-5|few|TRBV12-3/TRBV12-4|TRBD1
CASRPTGGQVQPQHF
TGTGCCAGCAGACCGACAGGGGGCCAGGTGCAGCCCCAGCATTTT
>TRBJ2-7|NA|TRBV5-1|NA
CASSLGGWPYEQYF
TGCGCCAGCAGCTTGGGAGGGTGGCCCTACGAGCAGTACTTC
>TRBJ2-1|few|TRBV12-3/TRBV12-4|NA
CASSKNRVGNEQFF
TGTGCCAGCAGTAAAAACAGGGTTGGGAATGAGCAGTTCTTC
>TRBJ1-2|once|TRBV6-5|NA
CASSYRDGLPYGYTF
TGTGCCAGCAGTTACCGGGACGGCCTTCCCTATGGCTACACCTTC
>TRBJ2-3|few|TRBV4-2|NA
CASSHRAGEDTQYF
TGTGCCAGCAGCCATAGAGCGGGTGAGGATACGCAGTATTTT
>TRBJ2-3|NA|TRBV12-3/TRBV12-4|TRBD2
CASTPPTSGVADTQYF
TGTGCCAGCACCCCTCCGACTAGCGGGGTTGCAGATACGCAGTATTTT
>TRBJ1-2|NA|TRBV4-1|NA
CASSQDSPFGGNYGYTF
TGCGCCAGCAGCCAAGATTCCCCATTCGGGGGGAACTATGGCTACACCTTC
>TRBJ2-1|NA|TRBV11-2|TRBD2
CASSPWGGAYNEQFF
TGTGCCAGCAGCCCCTGGGGGGGGGCCTACAATGAGCAGTTCTTC
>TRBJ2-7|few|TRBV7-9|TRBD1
CASSLRGSRQGVYEQYF
TGTGCCAGCAGCTTACGTGGTTCGCGACAGGGTGTTTACGAGCAGTACTTC
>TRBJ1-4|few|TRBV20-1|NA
CSARDFGTSREGSSTNEKLFF
TGCAGTGCTAGAGATTTCGGAACTTCGAGAGAGGGGTCCTCGACTAATGAAAAACTGTTTTTT
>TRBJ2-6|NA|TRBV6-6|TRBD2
CASSRGDSGANVLTF
TGTGCCAGCAGCCGGGGGGACTCTGGGGCCAACGTCCTGACTTTC
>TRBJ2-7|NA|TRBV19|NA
CASSQAAARAQYF
TGTGCCAGTAGCCAGGCTGCAGCCAGGGCGCAGTACTTC
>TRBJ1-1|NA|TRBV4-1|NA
CASSQPDGNTEAFF
TGCGCCAGCAGCCAACCGGACGGCAACACTGAAGCTTTCTTT
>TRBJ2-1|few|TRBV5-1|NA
CASSFLQGGGGEQFF
TGCGCCAGCAGCTTTTTACAGGGCGGAGGAGGTGAGCAGTTCTTC
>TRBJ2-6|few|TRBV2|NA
CASKRDRSSGANVLTF
TGTGCCAGCAAGCGGGACAGGAGCTCTGGGGCCAACGTCCTGACTTTC